The 3 T cell receptor beta chains in this list originate from one sample, sequenced in a study of chemoradiotherapy in HPV16-positive cancers. Data came from immunoSEQ multiplex PCR; TCRdb stores just in-frame clones and leaves some out. The data contain approximately 14,000 clones, just over 90% of them singletons. Sequencing was performed on blood, taken from a patient who underwent chemoradiotherapy. These receptors were taken from a human donor with HPV-associated anogenital cancer.

The chain joins TRBV30 to TRBJ1-4, with 7 bases matching TRBD1. The length of the CDR3 is 13 residues. J gave up 4 bases and V 4 bases, and 3 bases lay outside the gene matches. Germline V gene lookup returns CDR1 GTSNPN and CDR2 SVGIG (reference sequence). The CDR3 loop reads CAWTGQINEKLFF. CDR3 DNA: TGTGCCTGGACGGGACAGATTAATGAAAAACTGTTTTTT.

The chain carries TRBV19 and TRBJ1-1; D unresolved. The CDR3 spans 13 residues. The V gene lost 1 base and the J gene lost 4 bases, with 7 bases spanning the gap. Germline lookup yields CDR1 LNHDA and CDR2 SQIVND (reference sequence). CDR3 protein: CASSIAQVTEAFF. For the CDR3, the DNA is TGTGCCAGTAGTATAGCCCAGGTCACTGAAGCTTTCTTT.

A few counts support this clone. This sequence joins TRBV11-1 and TRBJ2-7; 9 bases map to TRBD1. The CDR3 totals 14 residues. Germline V lookup: CDR1 SGHAT, CDR2 FQDESV (reference sequence). V was clipped by 5 bases and J by 5 bases; unmatched bases: 7. The CDR3 DNA is TGTGCCAGCAGCAAGCGGACAGGGGTAAACGAGCAGTACTTC. It yields the protein CASSKRTGVNEQYF. Full variable domain (rest looked up from reference TRBV11-1 and TRBJ2-7): EAEVAQSPRYKITEKSQAVAFWCDPISGHATLYWYRQILGQGPELLVQFQDESVVDDSQLPKDRFSAERLKGVDSTLKIQPAELGDSAMYLCASSKRTGVNEQYFGPGTRLTVT.